This T cell receptor beta chain was observed in a study of blood T cells in healthy people across ages. Points from the study as a whole: With age, beta diversity per million T cells declined roughly linearly, significantly by 40.

This clonotype came up a few times. Its antigen is unidentified. With V trimmed by 5 bases and J by 2 bases, 5 bases remained unmatched. The CDR3 loop spans 15 amino acids. Germline V gene lookup returns CDR1 DFQATT and CDR2 SNEGSKA (reference sequence). A sample-barcoded 5' primer and a J-beta primer mix were used in a second PCR of roughly 7 to 11 cycles. Using its own MiXCR run on the 5' RACE reads, TCRdb lists one record per CDR3 protein. There are 650,000 to 900,000 distinct CDR3 sequences in the sample; approximately 65% occur only once, and about a quarter lies in the top ten. The TCR originated in a man aged 25-45 years in good health. Source material: blood. The chain employs TRBV20-1 and TRBJ2-1, with 11 bases identical to TRBD2. The CDR3 here is CSASHSGGAYNEQFF. The CDR3 DNA reads as TGCAGTGCTTCGCATAGCGGGGGGGCCTACAATGAGCAGTTCTTC.